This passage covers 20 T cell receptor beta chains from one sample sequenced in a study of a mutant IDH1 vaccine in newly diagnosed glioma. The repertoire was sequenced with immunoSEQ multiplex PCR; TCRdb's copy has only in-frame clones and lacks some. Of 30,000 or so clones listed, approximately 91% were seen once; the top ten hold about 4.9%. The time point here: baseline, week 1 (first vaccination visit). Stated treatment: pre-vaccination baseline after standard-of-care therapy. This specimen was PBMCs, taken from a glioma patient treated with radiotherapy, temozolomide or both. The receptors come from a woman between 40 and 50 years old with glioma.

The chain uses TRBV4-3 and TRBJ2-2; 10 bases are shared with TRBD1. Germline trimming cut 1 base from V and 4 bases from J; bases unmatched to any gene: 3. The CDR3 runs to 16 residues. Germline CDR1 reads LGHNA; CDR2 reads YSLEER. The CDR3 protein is CASSQGQGATTGELFF. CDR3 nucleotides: TGCGCCAGCAGCCAAGGACAGGGGGCGACCACCGGGGAGCTGTTTTTT.

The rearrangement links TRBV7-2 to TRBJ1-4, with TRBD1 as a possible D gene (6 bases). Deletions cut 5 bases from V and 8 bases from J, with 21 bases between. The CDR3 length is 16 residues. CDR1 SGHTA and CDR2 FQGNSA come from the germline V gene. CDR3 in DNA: TGTGCCAGCAGCCCGCGAATCCGTTTAGGACAGGAAAAACTGTTTTTT. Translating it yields CASSPRIRLGQEKLFF.

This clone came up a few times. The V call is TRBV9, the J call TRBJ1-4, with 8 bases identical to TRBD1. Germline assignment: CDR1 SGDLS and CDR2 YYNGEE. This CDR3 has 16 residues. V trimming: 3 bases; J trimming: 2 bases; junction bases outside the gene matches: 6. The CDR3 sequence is CASSASQGATNEKLFF. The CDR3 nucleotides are TGTGCCAGCAGCGCCAGCCAGGGGGCGACTAATGAAAAACTGTTTTTT. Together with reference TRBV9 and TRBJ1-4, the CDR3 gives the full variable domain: DSGVTQTPKHLITATGQRVTLRCSPRSGDLSVYWYQQSLDQGLQFLIQYYNGEERAKGNILERFSAQQFPDLHSELNLSSLELGDSALYFCASSASQGATNEKLFFGSGTQLSVL.

The CDR3 bases are TGTGCCAGCACCTCAAACCCCGGTGAAAAACTGTTTTTT. Protein sequence: CASTSNPGEKLFF. J is TRBJ1-4 and V is TRBV7-8; D is unclear. Germline CDR1 and CDR2: SGHVS and FQNEAQ. The CDR3 has 13 residues. V was clipped by 7 bases and J by 7 bases, with 13 bases between them.

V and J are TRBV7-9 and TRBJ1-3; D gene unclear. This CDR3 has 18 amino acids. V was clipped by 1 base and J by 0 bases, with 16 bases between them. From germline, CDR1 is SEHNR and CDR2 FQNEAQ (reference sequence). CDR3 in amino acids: CASSLEVHTDFSGNTIYF. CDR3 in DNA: TGTGCCAGCAGCTTAGAAGTTCATACGGACTTCTCTGGAAACACCATATATTTT.

The CDR3 sequence is CASSEKSGRAFF. Written as DNA, the CDR3 is TGTGCCAGCAGTGAGAAGAGTGGACGGGCTTTCTTT. V and J are TRBV25-1 and TRBJ1-1; D gene uncertain. Germline CDR1 and CDR2: MGHDK and SYGVNS. This CDR3 contains 12 residues. The V gene lost 3 bases and the J gene lost 11 bases, with 13 bases spanning the gap.

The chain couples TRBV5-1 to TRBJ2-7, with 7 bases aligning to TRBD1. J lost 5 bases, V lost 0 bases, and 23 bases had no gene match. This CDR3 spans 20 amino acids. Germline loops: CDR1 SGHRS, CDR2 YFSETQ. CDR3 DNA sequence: TGCGCCAGCAGCTTGGTCCAGGGGAATATCCCAGGGGGAAGAGGGGACGAGCAGTACTTC. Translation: CASSLVQGNIPGGRGDEQYF.

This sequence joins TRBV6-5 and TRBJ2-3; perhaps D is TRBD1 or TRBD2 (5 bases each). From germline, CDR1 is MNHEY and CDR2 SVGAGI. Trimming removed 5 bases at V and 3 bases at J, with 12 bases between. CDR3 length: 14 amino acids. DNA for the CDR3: TGTGCCAGCAGTACCGGGACGGGTACAGATACGCAGTATTTT. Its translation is CASSTGTGTDTQYF.

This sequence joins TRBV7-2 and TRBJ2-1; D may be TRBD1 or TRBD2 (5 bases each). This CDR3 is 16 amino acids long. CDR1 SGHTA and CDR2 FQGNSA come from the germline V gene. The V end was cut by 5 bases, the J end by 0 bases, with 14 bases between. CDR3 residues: CASSPGPGGSYNEQFF. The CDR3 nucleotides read TGTGCCAGCAGCCCCGGACCTGGGGGCTCCTACAATGAGCAGTTCTTC.

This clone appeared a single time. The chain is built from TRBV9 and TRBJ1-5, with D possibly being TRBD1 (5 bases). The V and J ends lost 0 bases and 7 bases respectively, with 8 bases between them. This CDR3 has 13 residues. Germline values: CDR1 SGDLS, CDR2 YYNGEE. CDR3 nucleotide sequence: TGTGCCAGCAGCGTAGACGGGGGACAGCCCCAGCATTTT. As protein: CASSVDGGQPQHF.

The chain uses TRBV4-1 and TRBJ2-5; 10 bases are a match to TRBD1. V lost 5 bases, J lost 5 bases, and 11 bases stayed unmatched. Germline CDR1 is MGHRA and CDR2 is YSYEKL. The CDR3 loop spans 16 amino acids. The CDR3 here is CASSEHRDRGFETQYF. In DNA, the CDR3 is TGCGCCAGCAGCGAACACCGGGACAGGGGATTTGAGACCCAGTACTTC.

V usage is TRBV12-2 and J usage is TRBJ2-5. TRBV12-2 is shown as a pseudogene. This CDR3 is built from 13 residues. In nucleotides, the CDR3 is TGTGCAAGTCGCTTAATAATCATAGAGACCCAGTACTTC. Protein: CASRLIIIETQYF.

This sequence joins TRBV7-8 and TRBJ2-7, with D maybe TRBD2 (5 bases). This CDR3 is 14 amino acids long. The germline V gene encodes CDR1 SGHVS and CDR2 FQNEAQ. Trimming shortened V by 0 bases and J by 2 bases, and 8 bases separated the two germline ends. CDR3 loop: CASSLAEATYEQYF. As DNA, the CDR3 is TGTGCCAGCAGCTTAGCGGAGGCAACCTACGAGCAGTACTTC.

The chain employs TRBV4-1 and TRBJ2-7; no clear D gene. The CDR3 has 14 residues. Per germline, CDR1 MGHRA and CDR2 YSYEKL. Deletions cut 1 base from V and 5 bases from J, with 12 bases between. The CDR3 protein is CASSQVAGVDEQYF. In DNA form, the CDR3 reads TGCGCCAGCAGCCAAGTCGCTGGGGTCGACGAGCAGTACTTC.

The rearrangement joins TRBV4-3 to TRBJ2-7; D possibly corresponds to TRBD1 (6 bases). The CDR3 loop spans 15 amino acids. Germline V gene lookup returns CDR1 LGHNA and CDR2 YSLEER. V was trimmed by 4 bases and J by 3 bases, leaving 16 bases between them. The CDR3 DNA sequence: TGCGCCAGCAGCCGCCACAACGACAGGAGCTACGAGCAGTACTTC. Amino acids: CASSRHNDRSYEQYF.

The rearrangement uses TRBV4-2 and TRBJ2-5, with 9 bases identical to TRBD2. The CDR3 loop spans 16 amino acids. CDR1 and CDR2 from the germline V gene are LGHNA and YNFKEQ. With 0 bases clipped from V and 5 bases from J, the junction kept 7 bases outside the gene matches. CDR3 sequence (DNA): TGTGCCAGCAGCCAAGATGGGGCGGGGGGGCTGGAGACCCAGTACTTC. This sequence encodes CASSQDGAGGLETQYF.

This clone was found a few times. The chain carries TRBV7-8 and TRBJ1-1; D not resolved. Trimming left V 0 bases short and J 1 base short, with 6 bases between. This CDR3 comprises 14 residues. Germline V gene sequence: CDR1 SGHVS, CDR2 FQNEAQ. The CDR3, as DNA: TGTGCCAGCAGCTTAGCTAGCGGGAACACTGAAGCTTTCTTT. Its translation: CASSLASGNTEAFF.

CDR3 sequence reads: CASKLTYNQPQHF. In nucleotides, the CDR3 is TGTGCCAGCAAACTGACTTACAATCAGCCCCAGCATTTT. This chain uses TRBV2 with TRBJ1-5, with D hard to call. Between the trimmed V and J ends, which lost 7 bases and 3 bases, there was a span of 10 bases. CDR3 length: 13 residues. Germline V lookup: CDR1 SNHLY, CDR2 FYNNEI.

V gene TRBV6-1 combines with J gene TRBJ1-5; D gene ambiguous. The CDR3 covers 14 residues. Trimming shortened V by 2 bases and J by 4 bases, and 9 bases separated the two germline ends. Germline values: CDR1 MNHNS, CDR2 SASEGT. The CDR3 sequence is CASSETIVNQPQHF. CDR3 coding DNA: TGTGCCAGCAGTGAAACGATAGTTAATCAGCCCCAGCATTTT.

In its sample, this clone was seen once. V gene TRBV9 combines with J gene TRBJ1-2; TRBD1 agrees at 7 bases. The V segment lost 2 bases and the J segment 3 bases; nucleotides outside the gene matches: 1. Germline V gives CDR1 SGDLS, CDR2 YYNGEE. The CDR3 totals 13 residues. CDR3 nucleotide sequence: TGTGCCAGCAGCGTCCAGGGGGACTATGGCTACACCTTC. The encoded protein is CASSVQGDYGYTF.